This T cell receptor beta chain was documented in a study of OX40 agonist ivuxolimab in advanced cancers. Whole-study context: Those enrolled were 82.7% male, with a mean age of 60 years and ages from about 20 to 80.

Measured with immunoSEQ multiplex PCR; TCRdb has only the in-frame clones, and not every one. Among roughly 59,000 clones, over 75% were seen once, and the ten largest hold approximately 4.8%. V lost 1 base to trimming and J lost 1 base; unmatched junction nucleotides: 1. CDR1 is SGHTA and CDR2 is FQGNSA in the germline V gene. The CDR3 is made up of 14 amino acids. Sampling times: baseline, cycle 4 day 1, cycle 7 day 1. This sequence joins TRBV7-2 and TRBJ2-7; 7 positions match TRBD2. The sequence derives from an adult with an advanced solid tumor such as melanoma, head and neck, liver or kidney cancer. Sequencing was performed on CD4+ or CD8+ T cells sorted from blood, taken in a trial of the OX40 agonist ivuxolimab. The CDR3 DNA is TGTGCCAGCAGCTTAGGGGGGGGATCCTACGAGCAGTACTTC. Amino acids: CASSLGGGSYEQYF. The variable domain in full, completed from reference TRBV7-2 and TRBJ2-7, reads GAGVSQSPSNKVTEKGKDVELRCDPISGHTALYWYRQSLGQGLEFLIYFQGNSAPDKSGLPSDRFSAERTGGSVSTLTIQRTQQEDSAVYLCASSLGGGSYEQYFGPGTRLTVT.